This T cell receptor (beta chain) is from a study of cytomegalovirus exposure and HLA in healthy donors. Study results and caveats: For most subjects, TCR beta sequences were reported to predict HLA-A and HLA-B alleles with accuracy. Common viral pathogens (according to a later analysis) appeared linked to several of the most significant clusters.

Amplification used 60 Vbeta primers and 13 Jbeta primers. Methods used by the authors: Some 11 million of the 80 million or so unique TCR beta chains counted in a later analysis were shared. Clones were sequenced by immunoSEQ multiplex PCR, and TCRdb holds only the in-frame ones, with some missing. The V and J calls and clone size were taken over from that table, and D and trimming were inferred from the DNA. The sample records approximately 100,000 clones, around 76% being singletons. This clone is a singleton in its sample. Its antigen is still unknown. Germline V lookup: CDR1 SGHDT, CDR2 YYEEEE. This CDR3 has 16 residues. V shed 0 bases, J shed 6 bases, and the junction held 11 bases outside the gene matches.

V gene TRBV5-6 combines with J gene TRBJ1-2, with 7 bases that match TRBD1. The clonotype comes from a middle-aged woman in good health and CMV-seropositive. Sequenced input: PBMCs. The DNA of the CDR3 is TGTGCCAGCAGCTTGGACAGGGGAAGGGGTTTTGATGGCTACACCTTC. It translates to CASSLDRGRGFDGYTF.